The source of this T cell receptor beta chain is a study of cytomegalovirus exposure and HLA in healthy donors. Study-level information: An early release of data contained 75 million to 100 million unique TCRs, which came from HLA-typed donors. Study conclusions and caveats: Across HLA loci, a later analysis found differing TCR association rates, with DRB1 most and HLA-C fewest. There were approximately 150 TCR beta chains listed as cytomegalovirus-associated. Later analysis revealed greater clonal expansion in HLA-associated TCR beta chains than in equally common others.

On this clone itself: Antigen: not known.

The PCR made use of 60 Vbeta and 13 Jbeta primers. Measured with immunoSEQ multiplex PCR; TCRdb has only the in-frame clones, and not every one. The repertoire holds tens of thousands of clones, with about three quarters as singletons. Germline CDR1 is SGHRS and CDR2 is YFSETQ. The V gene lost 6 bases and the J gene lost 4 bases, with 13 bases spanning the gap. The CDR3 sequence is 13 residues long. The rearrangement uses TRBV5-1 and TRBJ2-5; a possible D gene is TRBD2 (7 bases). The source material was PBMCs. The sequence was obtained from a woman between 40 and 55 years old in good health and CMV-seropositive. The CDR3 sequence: CASTLGGGETQYF. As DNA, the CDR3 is TGCGCCAGCACACTAGGGGGGGGAGAGACCCAGTACTTC.